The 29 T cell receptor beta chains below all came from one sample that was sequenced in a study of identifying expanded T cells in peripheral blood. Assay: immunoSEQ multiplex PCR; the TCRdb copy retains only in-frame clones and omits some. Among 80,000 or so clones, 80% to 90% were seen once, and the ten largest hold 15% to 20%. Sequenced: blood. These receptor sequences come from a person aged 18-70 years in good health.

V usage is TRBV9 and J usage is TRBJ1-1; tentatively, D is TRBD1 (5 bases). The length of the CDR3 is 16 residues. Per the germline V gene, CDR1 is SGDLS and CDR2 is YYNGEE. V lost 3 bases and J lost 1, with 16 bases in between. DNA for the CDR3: TGTGCCAGCAGCGAAGGAGGGGTGCGGGGGAACACTGAAGCTTTCTTT. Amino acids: CASSEGGVRGNTEAFF.

The CDR3 protein is CASSPYSAQETQYF. The CDR3 DNA reads TGTGCCAGCTCACCATATAGCGCTCAAGAGACCCAGTACTTC. The V and J genes are TRBV18 and TRBJ2-5; TRBD2 is a possible D gene (5 bases). Germline V gene lookup returns CDR1 KGHSH and CDR2 LQKENI. The CDR3 length is 14 residues. V lost 2 bases and J lost 2, with 9 bases in between.

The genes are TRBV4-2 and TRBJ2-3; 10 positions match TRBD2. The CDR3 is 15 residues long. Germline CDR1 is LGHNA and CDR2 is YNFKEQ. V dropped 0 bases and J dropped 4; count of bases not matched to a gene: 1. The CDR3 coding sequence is TGTGCCAGCAGCCAAGAAGCGGGAGGGCCAGATACGCAGTATTTT. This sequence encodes CASSQEAGGPDTQYF.

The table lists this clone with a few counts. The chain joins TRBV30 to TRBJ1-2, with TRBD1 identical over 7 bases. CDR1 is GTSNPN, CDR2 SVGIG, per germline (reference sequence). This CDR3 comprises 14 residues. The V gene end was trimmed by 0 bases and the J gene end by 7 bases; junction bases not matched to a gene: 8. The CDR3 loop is CAWSVTTGTAGYTF. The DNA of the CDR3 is TGTGCCTGGAGTGTAACGACAGGGACCGCTGGCTACACCTTC. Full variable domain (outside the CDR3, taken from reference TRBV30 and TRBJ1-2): SQTIHQWPATLVQPVGSPLSLECTVEGTSNPNLYWYRQAAGRGLQLLFYSVGIGQISSEVPQNLSASRPQDRQFILSSKKLLLSDSGFYLCAWSVTTGTAGYTFGSGTRLTVV.

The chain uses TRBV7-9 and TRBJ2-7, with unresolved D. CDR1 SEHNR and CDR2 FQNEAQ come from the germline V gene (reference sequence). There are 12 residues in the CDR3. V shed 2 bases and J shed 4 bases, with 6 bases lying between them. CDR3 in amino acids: CASSLSPYEQYF. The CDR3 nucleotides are TGTGCCAGCAGCTTATCTCCATACGAGCAGTACTTC.

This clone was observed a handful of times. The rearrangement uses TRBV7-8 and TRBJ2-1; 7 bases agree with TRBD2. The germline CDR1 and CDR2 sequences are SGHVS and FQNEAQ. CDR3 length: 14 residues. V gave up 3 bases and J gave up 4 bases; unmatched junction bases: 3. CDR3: CASSLSGEYNEQFF. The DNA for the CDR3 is TGTGCCAGCAGCTTGAGCGGGGAGTACAATGAGCAGTTCTTC.

CDR3 residues: CASSVLAEFTDTQYF. CDR3 sequence (DNA): TGTGCCAGCAGTGTTCTAGCGGAATTCACAGATACGCAGTATTTT. The V call is TRBV27, the J call TRBJ2-3, with TRBD2 matching over 7 bases. This CDR3 is 15 amino acids long. The V gene's germline CDR1 is MNHEY and CDR2 SMNVEV (reference sequence). V shed 5 bases, J shed 2 bases, and the junction held 7 bases outside the gene matches.

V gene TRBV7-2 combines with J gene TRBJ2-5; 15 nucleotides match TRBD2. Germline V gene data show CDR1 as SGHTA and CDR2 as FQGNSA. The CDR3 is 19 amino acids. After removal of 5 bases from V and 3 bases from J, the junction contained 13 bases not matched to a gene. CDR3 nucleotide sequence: TGTGCCAGCAGCCCTAGTTGGACTAGCGGGAGGGCCGATGAAGAGACCCAGTACTTC. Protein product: CASSPSWTSGRADEETQYF.

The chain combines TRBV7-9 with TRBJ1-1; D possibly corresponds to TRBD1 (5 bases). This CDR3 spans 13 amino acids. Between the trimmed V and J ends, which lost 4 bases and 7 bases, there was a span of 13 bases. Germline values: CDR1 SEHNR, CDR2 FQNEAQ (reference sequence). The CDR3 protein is CASSSRVWGEAFF. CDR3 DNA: TGTGCCAGCAGCTCCAGGGTATGGGGTGAAGCTTTCTTT.

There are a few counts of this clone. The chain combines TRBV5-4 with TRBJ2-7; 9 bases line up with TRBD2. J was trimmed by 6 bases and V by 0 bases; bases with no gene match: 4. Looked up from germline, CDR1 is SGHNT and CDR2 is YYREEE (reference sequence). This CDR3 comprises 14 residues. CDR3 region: CASSLGGSGSEQYF. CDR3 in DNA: TGTGCCAGCAGCTTGGGAGGTAGCGGGAGCGAGCAGTACTTC.

CDR3 DNA: TGCGCCAGCAGCTTGGCCAGACTAGCGGGAGGCAATGAGCAGTTCTTC. It translates to CASSLARLAGGNEQFF. V and J are TRBV5-1 and TRBJ2-1; 13 positions agree with TRBD2. CDR1 is SGHRS, CDR2 YFSETQ, per germline. CDR3 length equals 16 residues. Trimming took 0 bases from V and 6 from J; bases not matched to a gene: 3.

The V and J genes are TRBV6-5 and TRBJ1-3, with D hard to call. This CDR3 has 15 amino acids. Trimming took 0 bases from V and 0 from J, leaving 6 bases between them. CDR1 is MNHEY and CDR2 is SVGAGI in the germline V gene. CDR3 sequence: CASSYSKVSGNTIYF. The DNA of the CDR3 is TGTGCCAGCAGTTACTCGAAGGTCTCTGGAAACACCATATATTTT.

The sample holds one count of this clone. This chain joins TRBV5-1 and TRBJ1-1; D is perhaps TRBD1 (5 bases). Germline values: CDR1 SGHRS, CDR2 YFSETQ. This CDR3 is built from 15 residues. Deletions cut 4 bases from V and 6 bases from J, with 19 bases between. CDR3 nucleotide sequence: TGCGCCAGCAGCCTCGTCCAGGGTGGGGCGCCTGAAGCTTTCTTT. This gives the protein CASSLVQGGAPEAFF.

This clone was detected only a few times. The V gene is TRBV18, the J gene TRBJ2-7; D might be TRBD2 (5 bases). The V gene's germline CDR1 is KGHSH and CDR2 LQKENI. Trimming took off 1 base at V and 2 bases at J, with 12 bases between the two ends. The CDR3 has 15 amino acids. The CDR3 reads CASSPLGSGAYEQYF. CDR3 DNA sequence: TGTGCCAGCTCACCACTGGGCTCCGGGGCCTACGAGCAGTACTTC. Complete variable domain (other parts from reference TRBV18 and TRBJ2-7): NAGVMQNPRHLVRRRGQEARLRCSPMKGHSHVYWYRQLPEEGLKFMVYLQKENIIDESGMPKERFSAEFPKEGPSILRIQQVVRGDSAAYFCASSPLGSGAYEQYFGPGTRLTVT.

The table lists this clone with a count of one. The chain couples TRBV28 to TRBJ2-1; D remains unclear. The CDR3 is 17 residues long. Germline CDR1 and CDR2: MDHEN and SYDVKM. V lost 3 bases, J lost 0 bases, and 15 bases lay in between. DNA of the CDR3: TGTGCCAGCAGTTTTAACGACTGGCTAAGCTCCTACAATGAGCAGTTCTTC. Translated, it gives CASSFNDWLSSYNEQFF. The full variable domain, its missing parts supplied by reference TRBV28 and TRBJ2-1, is DVKVTQSSRYLVKRTGEKVFLECVQDMDHENMFWYRQDPGLGLRLIYFSYDVKMKEKGDIPEGYSVSREKKERFSLILESASTNQTSMYLCASSFNDWLSSYNEQFFGPGTRLTVL.

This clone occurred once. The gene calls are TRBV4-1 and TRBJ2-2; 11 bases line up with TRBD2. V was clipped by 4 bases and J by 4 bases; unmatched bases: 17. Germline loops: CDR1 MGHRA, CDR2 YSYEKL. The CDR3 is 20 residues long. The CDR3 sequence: CASSRRLAGMKTRATGELFF. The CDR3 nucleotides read TGCGCCAGCAGCCGCCGACTAGCGGGAATGAAGACGAGAGCCACCGGGGAGCTGTTTTTT.

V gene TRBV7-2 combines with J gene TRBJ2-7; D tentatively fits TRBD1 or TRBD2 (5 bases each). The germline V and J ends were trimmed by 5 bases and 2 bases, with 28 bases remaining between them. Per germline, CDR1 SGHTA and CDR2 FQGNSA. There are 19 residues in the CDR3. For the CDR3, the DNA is TGTGCCAGCAGCCTGCACAATACCGGAAAGCGGCAGGGAACCTACGAGCAGTACTTC. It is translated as CASSLHNTGKRQGTYEQYF.

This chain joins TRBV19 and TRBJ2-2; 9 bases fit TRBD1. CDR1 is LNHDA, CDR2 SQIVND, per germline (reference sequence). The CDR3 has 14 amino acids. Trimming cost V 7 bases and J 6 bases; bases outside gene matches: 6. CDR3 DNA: TGTGCCAGTATGGGGGACAGGGAAGCCGGGGAGCTGTTTTTT. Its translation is CASMGDREAGELFF.

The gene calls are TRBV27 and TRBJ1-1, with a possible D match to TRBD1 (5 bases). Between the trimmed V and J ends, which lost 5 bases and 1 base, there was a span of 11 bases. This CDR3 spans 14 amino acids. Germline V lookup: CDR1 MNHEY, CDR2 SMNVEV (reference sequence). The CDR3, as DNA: TGTGCCAGCAGTCCGACAGCGGGGAACACTGAAGCTTTCTTT. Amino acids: CASSPTAGNTEAFF.

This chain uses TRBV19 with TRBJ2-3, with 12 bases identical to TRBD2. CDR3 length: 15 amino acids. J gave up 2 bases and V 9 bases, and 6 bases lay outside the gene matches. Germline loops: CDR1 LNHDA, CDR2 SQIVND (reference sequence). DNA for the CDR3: TGTGCCAGCACACGGACTAGCGGGACCACAGATACGCAGTATTTT. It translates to CASTRTSGTTDTQYF.

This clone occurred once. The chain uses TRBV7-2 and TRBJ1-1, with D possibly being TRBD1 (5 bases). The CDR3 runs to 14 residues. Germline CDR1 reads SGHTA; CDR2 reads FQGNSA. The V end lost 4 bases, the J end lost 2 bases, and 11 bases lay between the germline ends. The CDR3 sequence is CASSSETANTEAFF. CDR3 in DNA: TGTGCCAGCAGCTCAGAGACAGCCAACACTGAAGCTTTCTTT.

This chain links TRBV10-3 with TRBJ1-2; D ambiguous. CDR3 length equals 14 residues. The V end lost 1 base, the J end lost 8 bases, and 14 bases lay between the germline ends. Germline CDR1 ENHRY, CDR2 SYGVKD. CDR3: CAISELLGKAGYTF. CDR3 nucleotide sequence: TGTGCCATCAGTGAGTTGTTAGGGAAGGCGGGCTACACCTTC.

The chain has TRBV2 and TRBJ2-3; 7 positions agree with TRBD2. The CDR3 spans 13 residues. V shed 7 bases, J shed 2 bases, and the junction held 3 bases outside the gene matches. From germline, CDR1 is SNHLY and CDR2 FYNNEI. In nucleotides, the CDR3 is TGTGCCAGCAAGCGGGATGACACAGATACGCAGTATTTT. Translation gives CASKRDDTDTQYF.

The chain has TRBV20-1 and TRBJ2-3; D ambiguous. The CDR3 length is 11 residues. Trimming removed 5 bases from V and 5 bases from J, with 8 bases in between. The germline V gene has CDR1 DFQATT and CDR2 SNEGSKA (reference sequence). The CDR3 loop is CSAPREDTQYF. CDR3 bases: TGCAGTGCTCCTAGGGAAGATACGCAGTATTTT.

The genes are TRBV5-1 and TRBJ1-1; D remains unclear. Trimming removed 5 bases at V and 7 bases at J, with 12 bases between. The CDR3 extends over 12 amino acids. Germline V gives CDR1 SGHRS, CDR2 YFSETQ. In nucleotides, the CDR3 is TGCGCCAGCAGAGAGGGATCCGGTGAAGCTTTCTTT. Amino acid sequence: CASREGSGEAFF.

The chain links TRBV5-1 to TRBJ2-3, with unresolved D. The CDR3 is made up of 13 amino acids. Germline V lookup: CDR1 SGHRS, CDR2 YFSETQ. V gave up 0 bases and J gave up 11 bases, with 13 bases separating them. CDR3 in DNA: TGCGCCAGCAGCTTGGACGCATTTACTATGCAGTATTTT. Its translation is CASSLDAFTMQYF.

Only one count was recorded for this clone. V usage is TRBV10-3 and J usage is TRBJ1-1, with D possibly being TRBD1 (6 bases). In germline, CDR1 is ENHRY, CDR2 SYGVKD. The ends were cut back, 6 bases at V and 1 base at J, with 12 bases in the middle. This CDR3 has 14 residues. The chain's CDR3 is CAISGQQTNTEAFF. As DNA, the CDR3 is TGTGCCATCAGCGGACAGCAGACGAACACTGAAGCTTTCTTT.

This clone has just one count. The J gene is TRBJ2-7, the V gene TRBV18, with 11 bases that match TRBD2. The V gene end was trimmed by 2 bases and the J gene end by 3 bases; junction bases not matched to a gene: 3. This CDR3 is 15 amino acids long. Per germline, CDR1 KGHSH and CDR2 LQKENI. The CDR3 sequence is CASSPVGTSGYEQYF. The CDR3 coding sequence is TGTGCCAGCTCACCAGTTGGGACTAGCGGCTACGAGCAGTACTTC. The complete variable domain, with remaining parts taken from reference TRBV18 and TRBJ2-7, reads NAGVMQNPRHLVRRRGQEARLRCSPMKGHSHVYWYRQLPEEGLKFMVYLQKENIIDESGMPKERFSAEFPKEGPSILRIQQVVRGDSAAYFCASSPVGTSGYEQYFGPGTRLTVT.

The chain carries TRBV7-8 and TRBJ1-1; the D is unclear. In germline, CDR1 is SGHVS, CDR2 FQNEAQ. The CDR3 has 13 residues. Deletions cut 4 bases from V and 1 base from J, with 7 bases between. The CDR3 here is CASSSNRNTEAFF. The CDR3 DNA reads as TGTGCCAGCAGCTCAAACAGGAACACTGAAGCTTTCTTT.